A single sample is the source of the 29 T cell receptor beta chains below, sequenced in a study of blood T cell repertoires in COVID-19. TCRdb keeps only in-frame clones here, not all; method: immunoSEQ multiplex PCR. The table lists more than 150,000 clones, 87% of them singletons. The sequenced sample consisted of PBMCs or T cells enriched from blood (not recorded which). The receptors stem from a woman aged 30 to 39 who had recovered from COVID-19.

The genes are TRBV13 and TRBJ2-2, with D tentatively TRBD1 (5 bases). V was clipped by 1 base and J by 2 bases, with 11 bases between them. Germline loops: CDR1 PRHDT, CDR2 FYEKMQ (reference sequence). CDR3 length: 16 amino acids. The CDR3 DNA is TGTGCCAGCAGCTTAGTTCGCAGGGTTAACACCGGGGAGCTGTTTTTT. As protein: CASSLVRRVNTGELFF.

This clone occurred once. The chain links TRBV6-5 to TRBJ2-2; D may be TRBD1 (6 bases). Looked up from germline, CDR1 is MNHEY and CDR2 is SVGAGI. The CDR3 is made up of 15 amino acids. The DNA of the CDR3 is TGTGCTGTACGTTCAGGGGCTAGTTGGGCCGGGGAGCTGTTTTTT. This translates into CAVRSGASWAGELFF.

V usage is TRBV18 and J usage is TRBJ1-1, with 9 bases that match TRBD1. The J segment lost 0 bases and the V segment lost 3 bases, leaving 2 bases of the junction unmatched. This CDR3 comprises 15 residues. Germline CDR1 KGHSH, CDR2 LQKENI. DNA of the CDR3: TGTGCCAGCTCACCTACAGGGGGCATGAACACTGAAGCTTTCTTT. Protein sequence: CASSPTGGMNTEAFF.

The rearrangement uses TRBV4-1 and TRBJ2-3, with D possibly being TRBD1 (7 bases). The CDR3 spans 15 residues. Germline V gives CDR1 MGHRA, CDR2 YSYEKL. The V gene lost 0 bases and the J gene lost 6 bases, with 13 bases spanning the gap. For the CDR3, the DNA is TGCGCCAGCAGCCAAGATGACAGGGAGGCCGATACGCAGTATTTT. This translates into CASSQDDREADTQYF.

The chain employs TRBV4-3 and TRBJ1-4; D gene ambiguous. V was clipped by 0 bases and J by 4 bases, with 9 bases between them. CDR3 length equals 15 residues. CDR1 LGHNA and CDR2 YSLEER come from the germline V gene. CDR3 protein: CASSQDGRDNEKLFF. The CDR3 DNA reads as TGCGCCAGCAGCCAAGACGGGAGAGATAATGAAAAACTGTTTTTT.

This clone was picked up a small number of times. The chain uses TRBV19 and TRBJ1-5; possible D gene TRBD1, 6 bases. V was pared by 3 bases and J by 7 bases, with 7 bases between. The CDR3 has 12 amino acids. The germline V gene encodes CDR1 LNHDA and CDR2 SQIVND (reference sequence). This chain's CDR3 is CASSIGTQPQHF. As DNA, the CDR3 is TGTGCCAGTAGTATCGGGACACAGCCCCAGCATTTT.

The chain recombines TRBV11-2 with TRBJ2-1, with D perhaps TRBD1 (5 bases). This CDR3 contains 13 residues. The germline V and J ends were trimmed by 0 bases and 8 bases, with 8 bases remaining between them. Germline V gene lookup returns CDR1 SGHAT and CDR2 FQNNGV. DNA of the CDR3: TGTGCCAGCAGCTTAGACAGGGAATATGAGCAGTTCTTC. It is translated as CASSLDREYEQFF. Complete variable domain (other parts from reference TRBV11-2 and TRBJ2-1): EAGVAQSPRYKIIEKRQSVAFWCNPISGHATLYWYQQILGQGPKLLIQFQNNGVVDDSQLPKDRFSAERLKGVDSTLKIQPAKLEDSAVYLCASSLDREYEQFFGPGTRLTVL.

V and J are TRBV11-3 and TRBJ1-2; unclear D gene. The CDR3 spans 16 residues. CDR1 SGHNT and CDR2 YENEEA come from the germline V gene. V was shortened by 3 bases and J by 4 bases, with 18 bases between the two germline ends. Here the CDR3 reads CASSLSRQEGGYGYTF. In DNA form, the CDR3 reads TGTGCCAGCAGCTTGTCGCGGCAGGAGGGCGGCTATGGCTACACCTTC.

The V call is TRBV3-1 (or the pseudogene TRBV3-2), the J call TRBJ2-7, with D perhaps matching TRBD2 (6 bases). The germline V gene encodes CDR1 LGHDT and CDR2 YNNKEL (reference sequence). V was cut by 1 base and J by 3 bases, with 16 bases left in between. The CDR3 contains 16 residues. The CDR3 nucleotides read TGTGCCAGCAGCCAAGGCTTGCGGGGAGGAGTCTACGAGCAGTACTTC. Amino acid sequence: CASSQGLRGGVYEQYF.

This chain joins TRBV12-5 and TRBJ2-1, with 9 positions matching TRBD2. Germline V gene data show CDR1 as LGHNT and CDR2 as FRNRAP. V was clipped by 7 bases and J by 5 bases; unmatched bases: 3. The CDR3 totals 13 residues. CDR3 coding DNA: TGTGCTAGTGCTAGCGGGGAGGACAATGAGCAGTTCTTC. Its protein product is CASASGEDNEQFF.

This clone is a singleton in its sample. The chain recombines TRBV2 with TRBJ2-5; 8 nucleotides align to TRBD2. Germline CDR1 reads SNHLY; CDR2 reads FYNNEI. After removal of 4 bases from V and 5 bases from J, the junction contained 6 bases not matched to a gene. The CDR3 is 14 amino acids. This chain's CDR3 is CASSVSGGSETQYF. For the CDR3, the DNA is TGTGCCAGCAGTGTGAGCGGGGGAAGTGAGACCCAGTACTTC.

The V call is TRBV4-3, the J call TRBJ2-2; perhaps TRBD1 as D (6 bases). The germline V gene encodes CDR1 LGHNA and CDR2 YSLEER. The CDR3 consists of 16 residues. Between the trimmed V and J ends, which lost 4 bases and 7 bases, there was a span of 19 bases. This CDR3 is CASSLTRGGSGGELFF. CDR3 in DNA: TGCGCCAGCAGCCTTACCCGTGGGGGCAGCGGCGGGGAGCTGTTTTTT.

The J gene is TRBJ1-1, the V gene TRBV27, with D tentatively TRBD1 (6 bases). The germline V and J ends were trimmed by 5 bases and 0 bases, with 22 bases remaining between them. The CDR3 sequence is 18 residues long. Germline CDR1 is MNHEY and CDR2 is SMNVEV (reference sequence). CDR3: CASSNRPGAGVMNTEAFF. CDR3 DNA sequence: TGTGCCAGCAGTAACCGTCCTGGGGCAGGGGTTATGAACACTGAAGCTTTCTTT.

The chain joins TRBV5-1 to TRBJ1-4, with D perhaps TRBD1 (6 bases). Germline V gene data show CDR1 as SGHRS and CDR2 as YFSETQ. V was shortened by 1 base and J by 4 bases, with 14 bases between the two germline ends. The length of the CDR3 is 16 residues. CDR3 loop: CASSLHPLDSNEKLFF. As DNA, the CDR3 is TGCGCCAGCAGCTTGCACCCTTTGGACAGTAATGAAAAACTGTTTTTT.

This clone appeared once. The chain joins TRBV28 to TRBJ1-2; D gene unclear. Deletions cut 3 bases from V and 5 bases from J, with 7 bases between. Germline V lookup: CDR1 MDHEN, CDR2 SYDVKM. The CDR3 totals 12 residues. The CDR3 protein is CASSLRGYGYTF. Here the CDR3 DNA reads TGTGCCAGCAGTTTGCGGGGATATGGCTACACCTTC.

The V call is TRBV5-1, the J call TRBJ2-1, with D maybe TRBD2 (6 bases). This CDR3 has 17 amino acids. Germline V CDR1 and CDR2: SGHRS, YFSETQ. Deletions cut 4 bases from V and 4 bases from J, with 21 bases between. CDR3 residues: CASSPEPPGLQYNEQFF. The CDR3 nucleotides are TGCGCCAGCAGCCCTGAGCCCCCGGGACTGCAATACAATGAGCAGTTCTTC.

The V and J genes are TRBV6-2 or TRBV6-3 and TRBJ2-5; 11 bases are a match to TRBD2. This CDR3 comprises 17 residues. Germline trimming cut 0 bases from V and 1 base from J; bases unmatched to any gene: 4. Germline loops: CDR1 MNHEY, CDR2 SVGEGT. Here the CDR3 reads CASSYSVAGGPQETQYF. The CDR3 DNA reads as TGTGCCAGCAGTTACTCCGTAGCGGGAGGGCCCCAAGAGACCCAGTACTTC.

This clone was counted only a few times. The chain recombines TRBV3-1 (or the pseudogene TRBV3-2) with TRBJ1-1; 8 bases fit TRBD1. The CDR3 extends over 14 amino acids. The junction had 8 bases not matched to a gene; V was cut back by 4 bases and J by 7 bases. Per the germline V gene, CDR1 is LGHDT and CDR2 is YNNKEL (reference sequence). The CDR3 bases are TGTGCCAGCAGCCTCCACGACAGGGGACTTGAAGCTTTCTTT. Translation gives CASSLHDRGLEAFF.

This clone came up a few times. The chain couples TRBV7-2 to TRBJ1-2, with 12 bases lining up with TRBD1. Trimming took 1 base from V and 2 from J; bases not matched to a gene: 2. The CDR3 has 16 residues. In germline, CDR1 is SGHTA, CDR2 FQGNSA. The CDR3: CASSLDGTGGNYGYTF. The CDR3, as DNA: TGTGCCAGCAGCTTAGACGGGACAGGGGGCAACTATGGCTACACCTTC.

This chain uses TRBV24-1 with TRBJ2-1; 7 bases are a match to TRBD1. Germline V gives CDR1 KGHDR, CDR2 SFDVKD. The CDR3 has 13 residues. V shed 2 bases and J 11 bases; nucleotides not matched to a gene: 5. For the CDR3, the DNA is TGTGCCACCAGTGATTCCGGACAGGATAAGCAGTTCTTC. Amino acid sequence: CATSDSGQDKQFF.

The chain links TRBV2 to TRBJ2-2; D possibly corresponds to TRBD1 (5 bases). The CDR3 sequence is 14 residues long. The germline V gene has CDR1 SNHLY and CDR2 FYNNEI. V dropped 4 bases and J dropped 1 base, with 7 bases sitting between them. The CDR3 nucleotides are TGTGCCAGCAGTGCGACAGTGAACACCGGGGAGCTGTTTTTT. Translating it yields CASSATVNTGELFF.

The rearrangement joins TRBV27 to TRBJ1-5; D is ambiguous. Germline lookup yields CDR1 MNHEY and CDR2 SMNVEV (reference sequence). There are 13 residues in the CDR3. The V end was cut by 6 bases, the J end by 0 bases, with 6 bases between. The DNA for the CDR3 is TGTGCCAGCAGGGAGTATAGCAATCAGCCCCAGCATTTT. It specifies CASREYSNQPQHF.

This chain connects TRBV3-1 (or the pseudogene TRBV3-2) to TRBJ1-6, with TRBD1 matching over 7 bases. The CDR3 extends over 15 amino acids. CDR1 is LGHDT and CDR2 is YNNKEL in the germline V gene (reference sequence). J gave up 6 bases and V 4 bases, and 6 bases lay outside the gene matches. CDR3 bases: TGTGCCAGCAGCCCGCGCGACAGGGCTAATTCACCCCTCCACTTT. Protein product: CASSPRDRANSPLHF.

The chain carries TRBV3-1 (or the pseudogene TRBV3-2) and TRBJ1-1; D is perhaps TRBD1 (6 bases). The germline gives CDR1 LGHDT, CDR2 YNNKEL (reference sequence). V was pared by 1 base and J by 5 bases, with 14 bases between. The CDR3 contains 15 residues. The CDR3: CASSQVVGGATEAFF. CDR3 coding DNA: TGTGCCAGCAGCCAAGTAGTTGGGGGGGCGACTGAAGCTTTCTTT.

The J gene is TRBJ2-3, the V gene TRBV12-3 or TRBV12-4, with TRBD1 identical over 7 bases. CDR3 length: 10 amino acids. V shed 6 bases and J 10 bases; nucleotides not matched to a gene: 1. This CDR3 reads CASRGTAQYF. CDR3 sequence (DNA): TGTGCCAGCAGAGGGACAGCGCAGTATTTT.

The chain carries TRBV13 and TRBJ1-3; the D is unclear. This CDR3 contains 13 residues. V dropped 5 bases and J dropped 4 bases, with 9 bases sitting between them. Germline-derived CDR1 and CDR2 are PRHDT and FYEKMQ (reference sequence). The CDR3 loop is CASSIARGNTIYF. CDR3 DNA sequence: TGTGCCAGCAGCATAGCCCGGGGAAACACCATATATTTT. Combining the CDR3 with reference TRBV13 and TRBJ1-3 gives the whole variable domain AAGVIQSPRHLIKEKRETATLKCYPIPRHDTVYWYQQGPGQDPQFLISFYEKMQSDKGSIPDRFSAQQFSDYHSELNMSSLELGDSALYFCASSIARGNTIYFGEGSWLTVV.

Regarding this clone: In the same sample, other DNA sequences code for this CDR3. V gene TRBV27 combines with J gene TRBJ1-6, with 7 positions matching TRBD1. Trimming cost V 5 bases and J 5 bases; bases outside gene matches: 3. The CDR3 contains 14 residues. Per germline, CDR1 MNHEY and CDR2 SMNVEV (reference sequence). The CDR3 is CASSPGTDNSPLHF. Here the CDR3 DNA reads TGTGCCAGCAGTCCCGGGACAGATAATTCACCCCTCCACTTT.

In this sample, this clone turned up a few times. This chain links TRBV5-1 with TRBJ1-3; 7 bases line up with TRBD1. The CDR3 loop spans 15 amino acids. Germline values: CDR1 SGHRS, CDR2 YFSETQ. The trim removed 5 bases at V and 0 bases at J, leaving 5 bases unmatched. CDR3 protein: CASSSDRDSGNTIYF. The CDR3, as DNA: TGCGCCAGCAGTTCCGACAGGGACTCTGGAAACACCATATATTTT.

The chain combines TRBV27 with TRBJ2-7, with TRBD2 matching 14 bases. The CDR3 has 16 residues. Per germline, CDR1 MNHEY and CDR2 SMNVEV (reference sequence). J gave up 4 bases and V 5 bases, and 7 bases lay outside the gene matches. DNA of the CDR3: TGTGCCAGCAGTCTGGGGACTAGCGGGAGCCATTACGAGCAGTACTTC. Amino acids: CASSLGTSGSHYEQYF.